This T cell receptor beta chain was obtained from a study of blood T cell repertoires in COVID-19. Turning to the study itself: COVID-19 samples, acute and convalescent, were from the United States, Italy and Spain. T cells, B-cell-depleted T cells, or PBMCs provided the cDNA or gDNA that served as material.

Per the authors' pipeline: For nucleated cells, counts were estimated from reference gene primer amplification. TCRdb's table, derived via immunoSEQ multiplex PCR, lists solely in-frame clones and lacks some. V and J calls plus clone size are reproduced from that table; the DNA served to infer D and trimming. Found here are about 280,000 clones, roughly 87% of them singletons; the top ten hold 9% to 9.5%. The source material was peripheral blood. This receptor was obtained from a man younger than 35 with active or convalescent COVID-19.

CDR3 protein: CASSPGTAVEAFF. The CDR3 region has the DNA TGTGCCAGCAGCCCTGGGACAGCCGTTGAAGCTTTCTTT. The V call is TRBV12-3 or TRBV12-4, the J call TRBJ1-1; the match to TRBD1 covers 7 bases. The CDR3 has 13 amino acids. The V segment lost 6 bases and the J segment 7 bases; nucleotides outside the gene matches: 8.